Shown below are 19 T cell receptor beta chains from a single sample sequenced in a study of T cell changes during pregnancy in multiple sclerosis. Here immunoSEQ multiplex PCR was the method, and the copy in TCRdb shows in-frame clones only, minus some. In the table there are some 81,000 clones, approximately 90% of which are singletons. Sequencing was performed on peripheral blood, taken before pregnancy. The receptors shown here come from a female donor with multiple sclerosis, enrolled in a pregnancy study.

The chain links TRBV13 to TRBJ1-2; D might be TRBD1 (6 bases). The germline V gene encodes CDR1 PRHDT and CDR2 FYEKMQ (reference sequence). The CDR3 is 14 amino acids. V was shortened by 5 bases and J by 2 bases, with 12 bases between the two germline ends. For the CDR3, the DNA is TGTGCCAGCAGCCCCGACAGGACCAACTATGGCTACACCTTC. Translated, it gives CASSPDRTNYGYTF.

Points on this clone: Other DNA variants within this sample encode the same CDR3. This rearrangement joins TRBV30 to TRBJ1-5, with D possibly TRBD1 on 5 matching bases. CDR3 length equals 13 residues. V dropped 0 bases and J dropped 5 bases, with 8 bases sitting between them. CDR1 is GTSNPN and CDR2 is SVGIG in the germline V gene (reference sequence). CDR3 region: CAWSVQGDQPQHF. The CDR3 DNA reads as TGTGCCTGGAGTGTGCAAGGGGATCAGCCCCAGCATTTT.

This rearrangement joins TRBV11-2 to TRBJ2-1; 8 bases agree with TRBD2. The germline gives CDR1 SGHAT, CDR2 FQNNGV. With V trimmed by 1 base and J by 9 bases, 14 bases remained unmatched. There are 17 residues in the CDR3. DNA of the CDR3: TGTGCCAGCAGCTTAGGGTGGGGACTAGTGCAACATGGTGAGCAGTTCTTC. Residues: CASSLGWGLVQHGEQFF.

This sequence joins TRBV5-4 and TRBJ2-4; D is ambiguous. Deletions cut 0 bases from V and 5 bases from J, with 6 bases between. The CDR3 covers 13 residues. The V gene's germline CDR1 is SGHNT and CDR2 YYREEE (reference sequence). CDR3 nucleotide sequence: TGTGCCAGCAGCTTGGTATCTGAAAACATTCAGTACTTC. This translates into CASSLVSENIQYF.

Judged by abundance, this clone is medium-sized. This chain links TRBV6-4 with TRBJ2-2; D gene unclear. From germline, CDR1 is MRHNA and CDR2 SNTAGT. V was clipped by 4 bases and J by 0 bases, with 3 bases between them. This CDR3 spans 13 amino acids. The CDR3: CASSATNTGELFF. In nucleotides, the CDR3 is TGTGCCAGCAGTGCCACGAACACCGGGGAGCTGTTTTTT.

This chain links TRBV5-6 with TRBJ2-3; TRBD1 matches at 7 bases. Germline CDR1 and CDR2: SGHDT and YYEEEE. The CDR3 spans 14 residues. V gave up 2 bases and J gave up 5 bases; unmatched junction bases: 5. The CDR3 nucleotides are TGTGCCAGCAGCTTCGTAGACAGGGAAGATACGCAGTATTTT. Translated, it gives CASSFVDREDTQYF.

The rearrangement links TRBV4-2 to TRBJ2-7; maybe TRBD1 (6 bases). CDR3 length: 14 amino acids. Germline-derived CDR1 and CDR2 are LGHNA and YNFKEQ. The V and J ends lost 1 base and 2 bases respectively, with 9 bases between them. The CDR3 nucleotides are TGTGCCAGCAGCCAAGTGGGGGCACCCTACGAGCAGTACTTC. Its protein product is CASSQVGAPYEQYF.

The chain has TRBV7-6 and TRBJ1-1, with 9 bases that match TRBD1. This CDR3 contains 15 residues. Germline CDR1 and CDR2: SGHVS and FNYEAQ. The V gene end was trimmed by 4 bases and the J gene end by 2 bases; junction bases not matched to a gene: 5. The CDR3 bases are TGTGCCAGCAGCTCCGGACAGGGGTTTAACACTGAAGCTTTCTTT. Amino acids: CASSSGQGFNTEAFF.

This clone is a singleton in its sample. The rearrangement uses TRBV19 and TRBJ1-1, with 7 bases matching TRBD1. Unmatched junction bases numbered 3, after V lost 4 bases and J lost 4 bases. The CDR3 has 13 residues. In germline, CDR1 is LNHDA, CDR2 SQIVND (reference sequence). The DNA for the CDR3 is TGTGCCAGTAGTACATACAGGGGCACTGAAGCTTTCTTT. This translates into CASSTYRGTEAFF. The whole variable domain, filled in from reference TRBV19 and TRBJ1-1, reads DGGITQSPKYLFRKEGQNVTLSCEQNLNHDAMYWYRQDPGQGLRLIYYSQIVNDFQKGDIAEGYSVSREKKESFPLTVTSAQKNPTAFYLCASSTYRGTEAFFGQGTRLTVV.

The chain recombines TRBV19 with TRBJ1-5, with 9 bases identical to TRBD1. Per the germline V gene, CDR1 is LNHDA and CDR2 is SQIVND (reference sequence). CDR3 length: 15 amino acids. Trimming at V came to 7 bases and at J to 6 bases, leaving 10 bases not matched to a gene. The CDR3 DNA reads TGTGCCAGTACCCGCGGGGACAGGGAGCGTCAGCCCCAGCATTTT. Protein sequence: CASTRGDRERQPQHF. The whole variable domain, filled in from reference TRBV19 and TRBJ1-5, reads DGGITQSPKYLFRKEGQNVTLSCEQNLNHDAMYWYRQDPGQGLRLIYYSQIVNDFQKGDIAEGYSVSREKKESFPLTVTSAQKNPTAFYLCASTRGDRERQPQHFGDGTRLSIL.

The rearrangement links TRBV6-1 to TRBJ2-1; 9 positions agree with TRBD2. Per germline, CDR1 MNHNS and CDR2 SASEGT. The CDR3 is made up of 15 amino acids. With 2 bases clipped from V and 6 bases from J, the junction kept 5 bases outside the gene matches. The CDR3 nucleotides read TGTGCCAGCAGTGAAATGGCGGGGGGGCCCAATGAGCAGTTCTTC. Protein sequence: CASSEMAGGPNEQFF.

The chain recombines TRBV7-9 with TRBJ1-3; TRBD1 matches 9 bases. The germline gives CDR1 SEHNR, CDR2 FQNEAQ (reference sequence). This CDR3 has 16 amino acids. Unmatched junction bases numbered 4, after V lost 4 bases and J lost 0 bases. In DNA form, the CDR3 reads TGTGCCAGCAGCTCCCGACAGGGGGGCTCTGGAAACACCATATATTTT. This translates into CASSSRQGGSGNTIYF.

The chain is built from TRBV7-2 and TRBJ2-5; 9 positions match TRBD2. The CDR3 runs to 14 residues. The V segment lost 4 bases and the J segment 1 base; nucleotides outside the gene matches: 1. The V gene's germline CDR1 is SGHTA and CDR2 FQGNSA. CDR3 coding DNA: TGTGCCAGCAGCTGGCGGGGGGGCCAAGAGACCCAGTACTTC. Its translation: CASSWRGGQETQYF.

The chain carries TRBV5-4 and TRBJ2-5; 7 nucleotides align to TRBD1. Germline V gene sequence: CDR1 SGHNT, CDR2 YYREEE (reference sequence). CDR3 length: 13 residues. The trim removed 8 bases at V and 2 bases at J, leaving 6 bases unmatched. CDR3 in DNA: TGTGCCAGTAGAGGGGGCATGCAAGAGACCCAGTACTTC. Protein sequence: CASRGGMQETQYF.

This clone was observed a few times. This sequence joins TRBV5-5 and TRBJ1-6; possible D gene TRBD1, 5 bases. The ends were cut back, 3 bases at V and 9 bases at J, with 19 bases in the middle. This CDR3 has 16 amino acids. CDR1 is SGHKS and CDR2 is YYEKEE in the germline V gene (reference sequence). For the CDR3, the DNA is TGTGCCAGCAGCTCAGGAAGGGGAATGGTCTCTTCACCCCTCCACTTT. This encodes CASSSGRGMVSSPLHF. The entire variable domain, with the rest obtained from reference TRBV5-5 and TRBJ1-6, is as follows: DAGVTQSPTHLIKTRGQQVTLRCSPISGHKSVSWYQQVLGQGPQFIFQYYEKEERGRGNFPDRFSARQFPNYSSELNVNALLLGDSALYLCASSSGRGMVSSPLHFGNGTRLTVT.

This rearrangement joins TRBV25-1 to TRBJ2-5; TRBD2 might be the D (6 bases). The V end was cut by 1 base, the J end by 4 bases, with 7 bases between. The V gene's germline CDR1 is MGHDK and CDR2 SYGVNS. This CDR3 has 13 residues. The CDR3 here is CASSEWGGETQYF. The CDR3, as DNA: TGTGCCAGCAGTGAATGGGGAGGAGAGACCCAGTACTTC.

The chain carries TRBV11-1 and TRBJ1-5, with D unresolved. CDR3 length: 13 amino acids. The V and J ends lost 3 bases and 2 bases respectively, with 5 bases between them. CDR1 is SGHAT, CDR2 FQDESV, per germline (reference sequence). Here the CDR3 DNA reads TGTGCCAGCAGCTTGGAGCGCAATCAGCCCCAGCATTTT. Translated: CASSLERNQPQHF.

The V call is TRBV15, the J call TRBJ2-7; TRBD2 matches 11 bases. Germline V lookup: CDR1 LNHNV, CDR2 YYDKDF (reference sequence). Trimming cost V 0 bases and J 5 bases; bases outside gene matches: 15. The CDR3 is made up of 19 amino acids. The CDR3 region is CATSRDPSLAGGLLNEQYF. The DNA of the CDR3 is TGTGCCACCAGCAGAGATCCGTCCCTAGCGGGGGGTCTGTTGAACGAGCAGTACTTC.

V usage is TRBV4-1 and J usage is TRBJ2-6; 9 bases line up with TRBD1. Germline V gene lookup returns CDR1 MGHRA and CDR2 YSYEKL. V gave up 4 bases and J gave up 0 bases; unmatched junction bases: 10. CDR3 length: 19 amino acids. The CDR3 here is CASSLFADRGVSGANVLTF. CDR3 in DNA: TGCGCCAGCAGCCTCTTTGCGGACAGGGGTGTCTCTGGGGCCAACGTCCTGACTTTC.